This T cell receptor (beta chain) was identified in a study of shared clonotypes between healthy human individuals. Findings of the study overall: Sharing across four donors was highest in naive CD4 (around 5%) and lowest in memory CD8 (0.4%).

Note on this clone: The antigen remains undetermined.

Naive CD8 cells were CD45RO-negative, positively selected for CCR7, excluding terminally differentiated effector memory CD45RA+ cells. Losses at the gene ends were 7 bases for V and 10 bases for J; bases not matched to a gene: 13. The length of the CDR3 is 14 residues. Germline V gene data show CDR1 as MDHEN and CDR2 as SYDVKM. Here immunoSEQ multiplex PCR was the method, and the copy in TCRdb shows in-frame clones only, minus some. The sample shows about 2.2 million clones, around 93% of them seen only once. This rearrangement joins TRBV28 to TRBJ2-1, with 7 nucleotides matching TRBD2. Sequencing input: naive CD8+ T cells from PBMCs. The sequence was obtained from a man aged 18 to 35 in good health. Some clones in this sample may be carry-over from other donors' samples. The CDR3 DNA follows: TGTGCCAGCAAGGAAGCGGGGCGCGTGGGAGAGCAGTTCTTC. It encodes CASKEAGRVGEQFF. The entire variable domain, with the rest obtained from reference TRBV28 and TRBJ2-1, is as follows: DVKVTQSSRYLVKRTGEKVFLECVQDMDHENMFWYRQDPGLGLRLIYFSYDVKMKEKGDIPEGYSVSREKKERFSLILESASTNQTSMYLCASKEAGRVGEQFFGPGTRLTVL.